Sequencing of this TCR beta chain was carried out in a study of T cell responses to AZD1222 COVID-19 vaccine. This table comes from immunoSEQ multiplex PCR, and its TCRdb copy is limited to in-frame clones, with some not included. The sample contains over 150,000 clones, roughly nine tenths of which appear only once. With respect to this clone: The same CDR3 can be traced to other DNA sequences in this sample.

The ends were cut back, 1 base at V and 3 bases at J, with 7 bases in the middle. The length of the CDR3 is 13 residues. CDR1 is LGHDT, CDR2 YNNKEL, per germline (reference sequence). The J gene is TRBJ2-7, the V gene TRBV3-1 (or the pseudogene TRBV3-2), with D unresolved. The clonotype originates from an adult in good health. Sample: peripheral blood, taken on day 0 of AZD1222 vaccination. CDR3 DNA sequence: TGTGCCAGCAGCCAAGGCGGAAACTACGAGCAGTACGTC. Translating gives CASSQGGNYEQYV.